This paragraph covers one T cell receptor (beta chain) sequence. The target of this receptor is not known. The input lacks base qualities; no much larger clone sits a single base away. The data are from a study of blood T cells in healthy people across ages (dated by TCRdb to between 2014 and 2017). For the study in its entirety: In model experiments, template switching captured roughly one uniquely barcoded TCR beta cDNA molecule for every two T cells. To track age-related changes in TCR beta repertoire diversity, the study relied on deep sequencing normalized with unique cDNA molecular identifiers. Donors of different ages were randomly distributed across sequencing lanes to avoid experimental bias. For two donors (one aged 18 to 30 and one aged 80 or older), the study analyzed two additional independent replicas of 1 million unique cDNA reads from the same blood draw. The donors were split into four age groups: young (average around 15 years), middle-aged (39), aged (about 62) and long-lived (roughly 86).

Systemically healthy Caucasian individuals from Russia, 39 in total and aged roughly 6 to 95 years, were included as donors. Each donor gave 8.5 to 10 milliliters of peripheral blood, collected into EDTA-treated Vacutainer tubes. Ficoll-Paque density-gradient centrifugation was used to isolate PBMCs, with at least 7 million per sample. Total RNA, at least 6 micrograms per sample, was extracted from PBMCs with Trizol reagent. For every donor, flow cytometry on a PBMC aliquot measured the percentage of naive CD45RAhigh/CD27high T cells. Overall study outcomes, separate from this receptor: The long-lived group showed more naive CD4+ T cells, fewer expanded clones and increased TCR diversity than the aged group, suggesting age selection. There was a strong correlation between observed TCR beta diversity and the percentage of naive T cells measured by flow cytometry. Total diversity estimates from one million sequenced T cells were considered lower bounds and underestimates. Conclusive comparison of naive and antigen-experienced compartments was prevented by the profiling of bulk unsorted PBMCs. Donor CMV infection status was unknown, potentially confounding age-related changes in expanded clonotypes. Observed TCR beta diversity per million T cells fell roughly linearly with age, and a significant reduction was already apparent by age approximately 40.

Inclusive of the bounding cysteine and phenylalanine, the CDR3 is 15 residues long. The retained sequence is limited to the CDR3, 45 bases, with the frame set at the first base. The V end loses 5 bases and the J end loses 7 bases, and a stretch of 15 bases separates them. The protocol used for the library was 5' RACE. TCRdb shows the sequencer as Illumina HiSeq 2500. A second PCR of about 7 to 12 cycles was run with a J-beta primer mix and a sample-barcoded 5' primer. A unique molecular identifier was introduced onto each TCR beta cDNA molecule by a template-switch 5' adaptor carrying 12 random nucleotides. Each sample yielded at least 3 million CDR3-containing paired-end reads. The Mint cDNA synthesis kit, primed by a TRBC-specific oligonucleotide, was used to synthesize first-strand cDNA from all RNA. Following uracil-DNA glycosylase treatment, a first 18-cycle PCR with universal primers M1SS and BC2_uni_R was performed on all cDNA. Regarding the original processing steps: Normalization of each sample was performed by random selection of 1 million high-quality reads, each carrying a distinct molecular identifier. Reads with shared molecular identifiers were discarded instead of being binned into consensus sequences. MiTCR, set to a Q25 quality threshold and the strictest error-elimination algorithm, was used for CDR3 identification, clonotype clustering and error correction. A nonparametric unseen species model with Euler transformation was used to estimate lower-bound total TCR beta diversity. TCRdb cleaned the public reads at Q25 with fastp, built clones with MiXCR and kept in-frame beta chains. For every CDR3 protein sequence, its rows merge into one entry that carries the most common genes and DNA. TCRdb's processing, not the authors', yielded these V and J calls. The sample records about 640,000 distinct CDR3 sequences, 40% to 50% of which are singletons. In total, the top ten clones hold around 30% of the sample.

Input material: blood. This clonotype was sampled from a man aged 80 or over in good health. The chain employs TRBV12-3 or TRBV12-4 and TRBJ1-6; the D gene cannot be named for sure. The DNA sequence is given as TGTGCCAGCAGTACCCGGGCCGCGAGGAATTCACCCCTCCACTTT. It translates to CASSTRAARNSPLHF.